The source of this TCR beta chain is a study of monozygotic twins with inflammatory bowel disease. From its re-call of the 5' RACE reads, TCRdb lists each CDR3 protein once, without DNA. The table lists 350,000 to 500,000 distinct CDR3 sequences. Sequencing was done on a sample of blood. The receptor comes from a human donor with ulcerative colitis or Crohn's disease, or a healthy co-twin of an affected twin (not recorded which).

CDR3 sequence: CSATDRHRSYEQYF. This sequence joins TRBV20-1 and TRBJ2-7; TCRdb proposes TRBD1, but this gene call is untestable without DNA. The CDR3 length is 14 residues. Germline assignment: CDR1 DFQATT and CDR2 SNEGSKA (reference sequence).